Given below is one TCR beta chain in context. The antigen is not known. These data belong to a study of radiotherapy plus CTLA-4 blockade in lung cancer. Overall study: 15% to 20% of enrolled patients responded objectively, and roughly 30% had disease control.

Chemo-refractory metastatic non-small-cell lung cancer patients received focal radiation with ipilimumab CTLA-4 blockade. Sequencing used immunoSEQ multiplex PCR; TCRdb keeps in-frame clones, though not all of them. The sample lists roughly 76,000 clones, roughly 69% occurring once. General observations from the study: After treatment with radiotherapy plus ipilimumab, TCR clones that came from the tumor expanded in blood. Per reports, early blood T cell clone dynamics, plus interferon-beta, forecast response most strongly.

The CDR3 is 16 amino acids. CDR1 is MGHRA, CDR2 YSYEKL, per germline. V was shortened by 1 base and J by 0 bases, with 10 bases between the two germline ends. Source: peripheral blood, taken from a patient treated with radiotherapy plus ipilimumab. The receptor was derived from a human donor with non-small cell lung cancer whose response to radiotherapy plus ipilimumab could not be evaluated. J is TRBJ1-5 and V is TRBV4-1; D is perhaps TRBD1 (5 bases). The CDR3 reads CASSQVRGYSNQPQHF. CDR3 in DNA: TGCGCCAGCAGCCAAGTCCGGGGGTATAGCAATCAGCCCCAGCATTTT.